The TCR beta chain described here comes from a study of blood T cells in healthy people across ages. Germline V gene data show CDR1 as MNHEY and CDR2 as SMNVEV (reference sequence). CDR3 length equals 20 residues. Germline trimming cut 2 bases from V and 0 bases from J; bases unmatched to any gene: 15. Staff drew roughly 10 milliliters of peripheral blood from each donor. As concerns this clonotype: Antigen specificity is unknown.

Primed by a sample-barcoded 5' primer and a J-beta primer mix, a second PCR proceeded for roughly 6 to 12 cycles. Each CDR3 protein is one row after TCRdb ran MiXCR on the 5' RACE reads. The table records about 1.8 million distinct CDR3 sequences, about 49% of them present only once. Study-wide results and limits: Long-lived donors carried more naive CD4+ cells and greater diversity than aged donors.

Sequencing was carried out using blood. The chain uses TRBV27 and TRBJ2-3, with 9 bases lining up with TRBD2. The TCR comes from a woman aged 40 to 50 in good health. The CDR3 loop is CASSLRSGGGDKDSTDTQYF. The CDR3 DNA sequence: TGTGCCAGCAGTTTACGTTCGGGCGGGGGGGACAAGGATAGCACAGATACGCAGTATTTT.